This TCR beta chain was obtained from a study of CD8 T cells in ankylosing spondylitis. Quantitative 5'-RACE was performed with molecular barcodes, and it yielded the TCR beta libraries. TCRdb re-called the 5' RACE reads through MiXCR, storing one row per CDR3 protein. The table lists under 850,000 distinct CDR3 sequences, under 20% of them singletons. General observations from the study: A number of the motif variants had already been described in reactive arthritis synovial fluid and blood. Disease-linked clones were found to be CD8+ and relatively rare in peripheral blood. Matched synovial fluid from ankylosing spondylitis patients was reported to be enriched for disease-linked clones. Fewer than 10 highly homologous variants made up a TCR beta motif that seemed to typify ankylosing spondylitis blood.

Details on this clonotype: The antigen is undetermined.

Trimming took off 4 bases at V and 9 bases at J, with 15 bases between the two ends. CDR1 is SEHNR, CDR2 FQNEAQ, per germline (reference sequence). This CDR3 is built from 13 residues. This chain links TRBV7-9 with TRBJ1-2, with D possibly matching TRBD1 (5 bases). This TCR was sampled from a male donor with ankylosing spondylitis. Sequencing input: blood, either unsorted or a sorted T cell fraction (not recorded which). The DNA for the CDR3 is TGTGCCAGCAGCTCTACAGGACTTCGGAGCTACACCTTC. Translating it yields CASSSTGLRSYTF.